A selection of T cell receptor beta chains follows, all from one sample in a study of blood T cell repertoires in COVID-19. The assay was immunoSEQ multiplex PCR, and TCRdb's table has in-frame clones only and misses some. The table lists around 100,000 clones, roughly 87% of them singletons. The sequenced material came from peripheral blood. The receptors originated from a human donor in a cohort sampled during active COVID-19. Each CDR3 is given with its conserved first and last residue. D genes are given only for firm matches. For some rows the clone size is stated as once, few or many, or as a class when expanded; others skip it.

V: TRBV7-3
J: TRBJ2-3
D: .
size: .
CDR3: CASSPWSGGTDTQYF
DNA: TGTGCCAGCAGCCCGTGGAGCGGAGGCACAGATACGCAGTATTTT

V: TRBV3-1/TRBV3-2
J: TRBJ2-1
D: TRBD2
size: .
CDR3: CASSPPAGLASRVFF
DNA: TGTGCCAGCAGCCCTCCCGCGGGACTAGCGAGCCGGGTGTTCTTC

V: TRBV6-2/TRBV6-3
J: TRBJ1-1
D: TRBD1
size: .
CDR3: CASSAGQGGTEAFF
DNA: TGTGCCAGCAGTGCGGGACAGGGTGGGACTGAAGCTTTCTTT

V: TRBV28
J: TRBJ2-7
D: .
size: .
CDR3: CASSPTGSESYEQYF
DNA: TGTGCCAGCAGTCCGACAGGCAGCGAATCCTACGAGCAGTACTTC

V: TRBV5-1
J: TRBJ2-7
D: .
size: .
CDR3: CASSLGGAGSSYEQYF
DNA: TGCGCCAGCAGCTTGGGGGGCGCGGGGAGCTCCTACGAGCAGTACTTC

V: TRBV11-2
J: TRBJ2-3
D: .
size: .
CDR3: CASSVTSSQYF
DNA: TGTGCCAGCAGCGTGACTAGTTCGCAGTATTTT

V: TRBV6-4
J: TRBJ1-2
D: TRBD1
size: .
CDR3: CASSERTGYGYTF
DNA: TGTGCCAGCAGTGAGAGGACAGGCTATGGCTACACCTTC

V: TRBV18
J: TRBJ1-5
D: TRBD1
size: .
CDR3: CASSQTGGEVDNQPQHF
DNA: TGTGCCAGCTCACAGACAGGGGGCGAGGTTGACAATCAGCCCCAGCATTTT

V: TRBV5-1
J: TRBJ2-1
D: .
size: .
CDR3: CASSNGMGYNEQFF
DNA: TGCGCCAGCAGCAACGGGATGGGCTACAATGAGCAGTTCTTC

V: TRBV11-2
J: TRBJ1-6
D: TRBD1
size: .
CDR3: CASSVRQGGNSPLHF
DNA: TGTGCCAGCAGCGTAAGACAGGGGGGAAATTCACCCCTCCACTTT

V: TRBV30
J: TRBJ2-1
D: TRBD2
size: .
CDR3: CAWSSFLRLAGPHNEQFF
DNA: TGTGCCTGGAGTTCTTTCCTGCGACTAGCGGGGCCCCACAATGAGCAGTTCTTC

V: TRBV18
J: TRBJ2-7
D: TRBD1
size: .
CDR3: CASSPGTAISEPYF
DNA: TGTGCCAGCTCACCCGGGACAGCCATATCCGAGCCGTACTTC

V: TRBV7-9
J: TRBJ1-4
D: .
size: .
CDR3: CASRPRGGTSLNEKLFF
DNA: TGTGCCAGCAGACCACGGGGCGGGACTTCTCTTAATGAAAAACTGTTTTTT

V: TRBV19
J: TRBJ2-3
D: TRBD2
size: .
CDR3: CASNGRAPDTQYF
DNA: TGTGCCAGTAACGGGAGGGCCCCAGATACGCAGTATTTT

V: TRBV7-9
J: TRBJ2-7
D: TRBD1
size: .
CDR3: CASSLGTAPYEQYF
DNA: TGTGCCAGCAGCCTTGGGACAGCCCCCTACGAGCAGTACTTC

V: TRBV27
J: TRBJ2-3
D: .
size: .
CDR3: CASSLGLTDTQYF
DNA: TGTGCCAGCAGTTTAGGCCTCACAGATACGCAGTATTTT

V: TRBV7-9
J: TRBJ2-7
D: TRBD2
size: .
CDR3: CASSLSGATYEQYF
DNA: TGTGCCAGCAGCTTGAGCGGGGCCACCTACGAGCAGTACTTC

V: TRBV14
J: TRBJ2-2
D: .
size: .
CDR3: CASSQEEPTGELFF
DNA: TGTGCCAGCAGCCAAGAGGAGCCCACCGGGGAGCTGTTTTTT

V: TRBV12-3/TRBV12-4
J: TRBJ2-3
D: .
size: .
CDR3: CASTPNFAAQYF
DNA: TGTGCCAGCACCCCCAACTTTGCTGCGCAGTATTTT

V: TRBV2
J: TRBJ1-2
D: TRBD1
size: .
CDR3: CASSERDRGFGYTF
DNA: TGTGCCAGCAGTGAGCGGGACAGGGGTTTTGGCTACACCTTC

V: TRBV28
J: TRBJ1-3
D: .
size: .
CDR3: CASSFDSSSGNTIYF
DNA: TGTGCCAGCAGTTTCGACAGTTCCTCTGGAAACACCATATATTTT

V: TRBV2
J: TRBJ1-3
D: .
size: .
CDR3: CASSVQVSGNTIYF
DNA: TGTGCCAGCAGTGTTCAGGTCTCTGGAAACACCATATATTTT

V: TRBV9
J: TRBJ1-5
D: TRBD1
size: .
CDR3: CASSGGTGDQPQHF
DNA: TGTGCCAGCAGCGGGGGGACAGGGGATCAGCCCCAGCATTTT

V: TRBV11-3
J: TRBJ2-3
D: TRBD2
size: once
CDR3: CASSSAGGGDTQYF
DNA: TGTGCCAGCAGCTCAGCGGGGGGGGGAGATACGCAGTATTTT

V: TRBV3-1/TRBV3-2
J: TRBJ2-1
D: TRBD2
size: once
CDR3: CASSASGGWVSYNEQFF
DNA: TGTGCCAGCAGTGCGAGCGGGGGGTGGGTATCCTACAATGAGCAGTTCTTC

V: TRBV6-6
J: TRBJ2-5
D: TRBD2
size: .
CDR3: CASSLSFRSSGRGETQYF
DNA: TGTGCCAGCAGTCTGTCCTTCAGATCTAGCGGGAGAGGGGAGACCCAGTACTTC

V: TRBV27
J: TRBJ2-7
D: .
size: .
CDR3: CASSSWFGSTYEQYF
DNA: TGTGCCAGCAGTTCTTGGTTCGGGAGTACATACGAGCAGTACTTC

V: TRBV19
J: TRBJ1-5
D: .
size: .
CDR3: CASSIRGPEYSNQPQHF
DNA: TGTGCCAGTAGTATCCGAGGCCCTGAATATAGCAATCAGCCCCAGCATTTT

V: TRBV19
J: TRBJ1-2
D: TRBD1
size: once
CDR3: CASRRGQGNYGYTF
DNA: TGTGCCAGTAGAAGGGGACAGGGAAACTATGGCTACACCTTC

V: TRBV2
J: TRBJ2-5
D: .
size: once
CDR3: CASSEAPETQYF
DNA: TGTGCCAGCAGTGAGGCCCCAGAGACCCAGTACTTC

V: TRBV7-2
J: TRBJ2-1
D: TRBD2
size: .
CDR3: CASSLEASGLYYNEQFF
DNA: TGTGCCAGCAGCTTAGAGGCTAGCGGGTTATACTACAATGAGCAGTTCTTC

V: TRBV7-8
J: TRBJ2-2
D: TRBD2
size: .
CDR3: CASSLAVAGVGGELFF
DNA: TGTGCCAGCAGCTTAGCGGTAGCGGGAGTCGGCGGGGAGCTGTTTTTT

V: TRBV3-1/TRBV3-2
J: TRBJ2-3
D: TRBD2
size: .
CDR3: CASSPEPAGGSFPDTQYF
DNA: TGTGCCAGCAGCCCCGAACCCGCGGGGGGATCATTCCCAGATACGCAGTATTTT

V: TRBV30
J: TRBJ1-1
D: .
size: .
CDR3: CASVPRATEAFF
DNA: TGTGCCTCTGTGCCCAGGGCCACTGAAGCTTTCTTT

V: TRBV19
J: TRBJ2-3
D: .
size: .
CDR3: CASSIPGGSTDTQYF
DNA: TGTGCCAGTAGTATCCCGGGGGGCAGCACAGATACGCAGTATTTT

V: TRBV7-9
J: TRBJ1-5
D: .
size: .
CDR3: CASSLLTGQPQHF
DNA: TGTGCCAGCAGCTTACTGACGGGGCAGCCCCAGCATTTT

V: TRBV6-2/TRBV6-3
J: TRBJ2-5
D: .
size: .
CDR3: CASSYPGSRETQYF
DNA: TGTGCCAGCAGTTATCCCGGGAGTCGGGAGACCCAGTACTTC

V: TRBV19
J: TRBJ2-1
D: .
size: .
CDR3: CASSIRVLADYNEQFF
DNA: TGTGCCAGTAGTATACGGGTATTAGCAGATTACAATGAGCAGTTCTTC

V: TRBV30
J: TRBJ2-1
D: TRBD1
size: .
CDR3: CAWSGDRGYNEQFF
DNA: TGTGCCTGGAGTGGGGACAGGGGCTACAATGAGCAGTTCTTC

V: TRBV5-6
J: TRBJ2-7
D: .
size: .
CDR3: CASSLSDEQYF
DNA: TGTGCCAGCAGCTTGTCGGACGAGCAGTACTTC

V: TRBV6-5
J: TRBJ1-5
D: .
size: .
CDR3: CASSYSGRGNQPQHF
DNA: TGTGCCAGCAGTTACTCAGGCAGGGGCAATCAGCCCCAGCATTTT

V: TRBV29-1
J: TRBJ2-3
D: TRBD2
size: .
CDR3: CSVSVSSGGGTQYF
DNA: TGCAGCGTTTCAGTATCGAGCGGGGGGGGTACGCAGTATTTT

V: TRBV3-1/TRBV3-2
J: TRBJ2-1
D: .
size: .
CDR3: CASSQELAYNEQFF
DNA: TGTGCCAGCAGCCAAGAACTTGCCTACAATGAGCAGTTCTTC

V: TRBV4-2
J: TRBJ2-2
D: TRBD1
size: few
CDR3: CASSQDQGTGNTGELFF
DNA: TGTGCCAGCAGCCAAGATCAGGGGACAGGGAACACCGGGGAGCTGTTTTTT

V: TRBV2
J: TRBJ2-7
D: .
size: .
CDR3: CASTSYSSYEQYF
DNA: TGTGCCAGCACGAGTTACAGCTCCTACGAGCAGTACTTC

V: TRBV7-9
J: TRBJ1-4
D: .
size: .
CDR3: CASSLAFTGPNEKLFF
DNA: TGTGCCAGCAGCTTAGCGTTTACGGGTCCTAATGAAAAACTGTTTTTT

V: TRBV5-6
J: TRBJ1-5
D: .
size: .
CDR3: CASSSSGRGNQPQHF
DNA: TGTGCCAGCAGCTCCTCGGGGAGGGGCAATCAGCCCCAGCATTTT

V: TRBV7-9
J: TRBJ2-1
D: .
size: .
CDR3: CASSFLAGADEQFF
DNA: TGTGCCAGCAGCTTTCTGGCGGGGGCCGATGAGCAGTTCTTC

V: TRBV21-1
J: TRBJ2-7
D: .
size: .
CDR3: CASSKGSPRLAPTYEQYF
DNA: TGTGCCAGCAGCAAAGGTAGTCCCCGGCTAGCTCCAACCTACGAGCAGTACTTC

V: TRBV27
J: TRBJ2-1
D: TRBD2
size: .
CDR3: CASSLSGGRAWNEQFF
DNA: TGTGCCAGCAGTTTATCGGGCGGGAGGGCCTGGAATGAGCAGTTCTTC